This TCR beta chain was sequenced for a study of cytomegalovirus exposure and HLA in healthy donors. The table came from immunoSEQ multiplex PCR; TCRdb's copy has only in-frame clones and leaves some out. This sample carries 100,000 to 150,000 clones, roughly 90% of them seen once, and the ten largest clones take over 3%. V lost 3 bases, J lost 4 bases, and 16 bases lay in between. Per the germline V gene, CDR1 is SGHRS and CDR2 is YFSETQ. The CDR3 is 15 amino acids. The approximately 130-subject validation cohort, separate from the approximately 630-subject first cohort, included the donors. This sequence originates from a man under 40 in good health and CMV-seronegative. V gene TRBV5-1 combines with J gene TRBJ1-1, with D perhaps matching TRBD1 (6 bases). The sample was PBMCs. The CDR3 region is CASSSGGADTTEAFF. CDR3 in DNA: TGCGCCAGCAGCTCCGGGGGGGCCGATACCACTGAAGCTTTCTTT.